This T cell receptor (beta chain) was recorded in a study of radiation and T cells in renal cell carcinoma. Study-wide results and limits: No pretreatment tumor biopsies were available for baseline clonotypes. From baseline, blood top tumor clonotypes peaked at 2 weeks post-radiation.

Clones were read by immunoSEQ multiplex PCR, and TCRdb kept only the in-frame ones, dropping some. The profile shows 120,000 or so clones, around nine tenths of them singletons. The junction had 14 bases not matched to a gene; V was cut back by 3 bases and J by 1 base. CDR3 size: 18 residues. Germline CDR1 and CDR2: SGDLS and YYNGEE. This clone was detected only once. Its antigen is not identified. The sample's time point: blood 2 weeks post-SBRT. The treatment: 15 Gy SBRT to primary tumor, nephrectomy 4 weeks later. Serial blood draws occurred at baseline and 2 and 4 weeks post-SBRT. The tumor was a clear cell renal cell carcinoma.

Sequencing was performed on blood, taken from a patient whose treatment included radiotherapy and nephrectomy. This sequence originates from a woman between 70 and 85 years old with renal cell carcinoma. The J gene is TRBJ2-7, the V gene TRBV9; TRBD1 aligns across 9 bases. The CDR3: CASSAGSRGQGVSYEQYF. The DNA of the CDR3 is TGTGCCAGCAGCGCCGGATCCAGGGGACAGGGTGTTTCCTACGAGCAGTACTTC.